The clone carrying this T cell receptor (beta chain) was observed a few times. This record comes from a study of CD8+ T cells in alopecia areata. Germline-derived CDR1 and CDR2 are SGHAT and FQNNGV. The CDR3 contains 15 residues. The V end was cut by 5 bases, the J end by 2 bases, with 14 bases between. cDNA serving as the sequencing template came from extracted, reverse transcribed RNA. The table came from immunoSEQ multiplex PCR; TCRdb's copy has only in-frame clones and leaves some out. The sample holds around 210,000 clones; around three fifths are singletons and the top ten take around 5.1%. The TCR sequence derives from a human donor in good health. Sequenced material: CD8+ T cells sorted from blood. The rearrangement links TRBV11-2 to TRBJ2-3, with D uncertain. The CDR3 here is CASSLQFMATDTQYF. CDR3 coding DNA: TGTGCCAGCAGCCTCCAGTTTATGGCCACAGATACGCAGTATTTT.